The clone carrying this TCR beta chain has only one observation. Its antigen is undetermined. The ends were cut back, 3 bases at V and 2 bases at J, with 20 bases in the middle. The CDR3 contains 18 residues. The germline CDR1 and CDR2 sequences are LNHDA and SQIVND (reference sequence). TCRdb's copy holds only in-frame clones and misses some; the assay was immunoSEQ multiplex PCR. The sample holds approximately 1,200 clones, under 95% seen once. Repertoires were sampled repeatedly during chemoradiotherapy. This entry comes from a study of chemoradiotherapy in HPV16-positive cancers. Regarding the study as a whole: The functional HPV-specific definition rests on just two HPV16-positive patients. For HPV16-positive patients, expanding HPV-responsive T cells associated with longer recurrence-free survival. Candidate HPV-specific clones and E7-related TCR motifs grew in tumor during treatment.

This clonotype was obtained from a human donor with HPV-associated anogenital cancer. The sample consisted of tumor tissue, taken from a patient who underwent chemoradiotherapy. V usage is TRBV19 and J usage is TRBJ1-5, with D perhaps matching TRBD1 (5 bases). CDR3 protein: CASSMMHLSGKGNQPQHF. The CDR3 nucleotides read TGTGCCAGTAGTATGATGCATTTATCAGGGAAGGGCAATCAGCCCCAGCATTTT.